The clone carrying this T cell receptor beta chain was detected many times. This specimen belongs to a study of CD8 T cells in ankylosing spondylitis. Making the TCR beta libraries involved quantitative 5'-RACE with molecular barcodes. MiXCR, applied by TCRdb to the 5' RACE reads, yields one record per CDR3 protein. The data show more than 300,000 distinct CDR3 sequences, 11% seen once. The length of the CDR3 is 13 residues. Germline V CDR1 and CDR2: SGHTS, YDEGEE. The ends were cut back, 4 bases at V and 8 bases at J, with 15 bases in the middle. The gene calls are TRBV5-8 and TRBJ1-1; possibly TRBD1 for D (5 bases). This sequence originates from a female donor with ankylosing spondylitis or in good health (not recorded which). The sequenced sample consisted of blood, either unsorted or a sorted T cell fraction (not recorded which). Written as DNA, the CDR3 is TGTGCCAGCAGCCCTTACAAAGACAGCGAAGCTTTCTTT. This gives the protein CASSPYKDSEAFF.